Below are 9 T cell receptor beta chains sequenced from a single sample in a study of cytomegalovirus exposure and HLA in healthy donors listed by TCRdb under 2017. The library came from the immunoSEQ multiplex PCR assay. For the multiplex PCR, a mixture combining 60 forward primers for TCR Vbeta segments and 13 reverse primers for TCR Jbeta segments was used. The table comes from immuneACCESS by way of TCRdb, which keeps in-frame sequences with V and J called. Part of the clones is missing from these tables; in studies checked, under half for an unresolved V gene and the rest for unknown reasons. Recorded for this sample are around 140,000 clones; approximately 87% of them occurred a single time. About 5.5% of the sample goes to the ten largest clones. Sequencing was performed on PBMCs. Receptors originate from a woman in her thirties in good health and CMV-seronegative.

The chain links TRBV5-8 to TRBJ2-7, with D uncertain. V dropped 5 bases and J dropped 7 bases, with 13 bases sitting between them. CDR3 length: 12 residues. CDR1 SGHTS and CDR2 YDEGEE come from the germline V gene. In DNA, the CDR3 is TGTGCCAGCAGACATATCTCCTCGGAGCAGTACTTC. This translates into CASRHISSEQYF.

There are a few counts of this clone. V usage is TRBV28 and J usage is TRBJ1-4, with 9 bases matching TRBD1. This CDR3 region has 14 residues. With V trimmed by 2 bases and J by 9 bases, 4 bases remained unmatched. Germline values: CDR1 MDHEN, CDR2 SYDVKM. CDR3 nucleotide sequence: TGTGCCAGCAGTTTAGGGACAGGGTATCAAAAACTGTTTTTT. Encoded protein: CASSLGTGYQKLFF.

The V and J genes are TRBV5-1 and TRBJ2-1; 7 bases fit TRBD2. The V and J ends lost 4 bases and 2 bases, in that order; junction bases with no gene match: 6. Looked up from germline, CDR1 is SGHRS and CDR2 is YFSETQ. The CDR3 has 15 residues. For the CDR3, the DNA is TGCGCCAGCAGCCCCAGCGGGACTACCTACAATGAGCAGTTCTTC. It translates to CASSPSGTTYNEQFF.

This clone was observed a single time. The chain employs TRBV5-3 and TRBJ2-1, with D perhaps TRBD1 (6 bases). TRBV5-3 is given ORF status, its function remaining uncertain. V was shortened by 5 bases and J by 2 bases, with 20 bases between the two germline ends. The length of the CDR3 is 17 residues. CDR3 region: CARSLRARGYAYNEQFF. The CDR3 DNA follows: TGTGCCAGAAGTTTACGGGCCAGGGGCTACGCCTACAATGAGCAGTTCTTC.

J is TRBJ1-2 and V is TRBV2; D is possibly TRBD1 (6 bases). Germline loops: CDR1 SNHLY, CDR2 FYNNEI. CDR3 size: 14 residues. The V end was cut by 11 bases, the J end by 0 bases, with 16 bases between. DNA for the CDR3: TGTGCCGCCTACCCGACAGGAGCTAACTATGGCTACACCTTC. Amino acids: CAAYPTGANYGYTF.

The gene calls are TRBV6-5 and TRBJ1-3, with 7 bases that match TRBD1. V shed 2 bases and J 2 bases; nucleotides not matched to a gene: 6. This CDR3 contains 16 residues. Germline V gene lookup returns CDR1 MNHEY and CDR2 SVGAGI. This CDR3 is CASSYALQGTGNTIYF. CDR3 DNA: TGTGCCAGCAGTTACGCACTACAGGGGACTGGAAACACCATATATTTT.

The CDR3 DNA sequence: TGTGCCAGCAGCCCCAGTCCCACCGGGGAGCTGTTTTTT. This sequence encodes CASSPSPTGELFF. The chain joins TRBV5-4 to TRBJ2-2; D gene ambiguous. The CDR3 loop spans 13 amino acids. Trimming removed 4 bases at V and 4 bases at J, with 8 bases between. Germline CDR1 and CDR2: SGHNT and YYREEE (reference sequence).

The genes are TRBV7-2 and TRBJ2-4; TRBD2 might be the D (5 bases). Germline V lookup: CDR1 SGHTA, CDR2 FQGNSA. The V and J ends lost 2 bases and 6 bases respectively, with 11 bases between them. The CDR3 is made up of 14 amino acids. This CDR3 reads CASSLQEVGNIQYF. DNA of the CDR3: TGTGCCAGCAGCTTACAGGAGGTGGGAAACATTCAGTACTTC.

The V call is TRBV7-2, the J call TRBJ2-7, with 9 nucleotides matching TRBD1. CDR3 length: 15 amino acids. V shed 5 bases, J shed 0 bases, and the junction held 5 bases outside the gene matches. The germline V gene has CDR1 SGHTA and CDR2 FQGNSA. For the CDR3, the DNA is TGTGCCAGCAGCGGACAGACAGGGGGCTCCTACGAGCAGTACTTC. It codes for CASSGQTGGSYEQYF.